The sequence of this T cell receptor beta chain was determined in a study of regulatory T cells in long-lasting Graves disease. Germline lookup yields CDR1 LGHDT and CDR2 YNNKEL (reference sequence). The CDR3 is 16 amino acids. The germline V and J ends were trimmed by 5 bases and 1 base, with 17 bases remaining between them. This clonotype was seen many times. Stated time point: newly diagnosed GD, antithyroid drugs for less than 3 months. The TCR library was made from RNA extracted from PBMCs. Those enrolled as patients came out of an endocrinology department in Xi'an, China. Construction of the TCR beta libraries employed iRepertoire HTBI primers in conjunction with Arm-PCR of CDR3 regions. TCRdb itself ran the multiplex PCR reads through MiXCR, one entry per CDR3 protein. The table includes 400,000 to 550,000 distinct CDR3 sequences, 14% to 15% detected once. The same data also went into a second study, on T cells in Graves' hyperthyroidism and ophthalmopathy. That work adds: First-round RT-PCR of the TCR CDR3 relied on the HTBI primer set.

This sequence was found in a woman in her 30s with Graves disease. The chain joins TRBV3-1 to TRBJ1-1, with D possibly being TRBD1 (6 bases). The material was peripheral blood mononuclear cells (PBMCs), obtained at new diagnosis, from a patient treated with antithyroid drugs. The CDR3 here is CASSTIPGQRNTEAFF. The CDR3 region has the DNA TGTGCCAGCAGCACTATCCCGGGACAACGGAACACTGAAGCTTTCTTT.